The clone carrying this T cell receptor beta chain was seen a handful of times. Its antigen remains unidentified. The data are from a study of cytomegalovirus exposure and HLA in healthy donors. Study-wide background: Earlier findings included about 120 million unique TCR beta sequences obtained from 150 million to 200 million T cells.

60 Vbeta and 13 Jbeta primers were used in PCR. The repertoire was sequenced with immunoSEQ multiplex PCR; TCRdb's copy has only in-frame clones and lacks some. The table shows around 67,000 clones, with about 74% occurring only once. CDR3 length: 13 residues. Germline CDR1 is ENHRY and CDR2 is SYGVKD. The trim removed 5 bases at V and 7 bases at J, leaving 3 bases unmatched. General study points: In a later analysis, a genetic analysis reported fewer productive-TCR N-insertions in an Asian-associated ancestry cluster than the cohort average. The availability of immune exposure information extended only to CMV serostatus.

V and J are TRBV10-3 and TRBJ2-1, with TRBD1 identical over 9 bases. The receptor's source is a woman in her twenties or thirties in good health and CMV-seropositive. The sample comprised PBMCs. CDR3 in DNA: TGTGCCATCAGTCCGGGACAGGGAAATGAGCAGTTCTTC. Protein sequence: CAISPGQGNEQFF.